Listed below are T cell receptor beta chains from one sample, sequenced in a study of blood T cell repertoires in COVID-19. Sequenced by immunoSEQ multiplex PCR; TCRdb stores in-frame clones only, minus some. The sample has roughly 26,000 clones, roughly 92% seen once. The sequenced material came from peripheral blood. These receptors came from a human donor in a cohort sampled during active COVID-19. Each CDR3 is given with its conserved first and last residue. Each record gives: clone size, V gene, D gene, J gene, CDR3 DNA, CDR3 protein. A D gene is named only where the DNA matches it firmly. Clone size is shown for a subset of rows, as once, few, many or a class of expanded clone.

>-|TRBV29-1|-|TRBJ1-2
TGCAGCGTTGAAGGCCAGGACGGTTTTCCGGGAGCTAACTATGGCTACACCTTC
CSVEGQDGFPGANYGYTF
>-|TRBV24-1|-|TRBJ1-5
TGTGCCACCAGTGAGCGACAGGCCCTTAGCAATCAGCCCCAGCATTTT
CATSERQALSNQPQHF
>-|TRBV9|-|TRBJ2-2
TGTGCCAGCAGCCCAAGACACCTCACCGGGGAGCTGTTTTTT
CASSPRHLTGELFF
>-|TRBV12-3/TRBV12-4|-|TRBJ2-1
TGTGCCAGCAGGTTCAGGGGTAATGAGCAGTTCTTC
CASRFRGNEQFF
>-|TRBV27|-|TRBJ2-5
TGTGCCAGCAGTTTATTAGCCCCAGGGGAGACCCAGTACTTC
CASSLLAPGETQYF
>-|TRBV5-1|TRBD1|TRBJ2-7
TGCGCCAGCAGCGTAGGACAGGGACTCCTCTGGTACGAGCAGTACTTC
CASSVGQGLLWYEQYF
>-|TRBV7-7|-|TRBJ2-1
TGTGCTAGCAGCTTTTCGCCTAACAATGAGCAGTTCTTC
CASSFSPNNEQFF
>-|TRBV13|TRBD2|TRBJ2-1
TGTGCCAGCAGCTTAGTACTAGCGGGAGGGCGGGCCCACAATGAGCAGTTCTTC
CASSLVLAGGRAHNEQFF
>-|TRBV6-1|-|TRBJ1-2
TGTGCCAGCAGTGAAGCGCGAAACAGCTTCTATGGCTACACCTTC
CASSEARNSFYGYTF
>-|TRBV18|-|TRBJ1-4
TGTGCCAGCTCTGGGACAACAACTAATGAAAAACTGTTTTTT
CASSGTTTNEKLFF
>-|TRBV5-1|-|TRBJ1-4
TGCGCCAGCAGCTTAGGAGGGTCCGAAAAACTGTTTTTT
CASSLGGSEKLFF
>-|TRBV4-2|TRBD2|TRBJ2-3
TGTGCCAGCGGACTAGCGGGAGCCGGTGGGACAGATACGCAGTATTTT
CASGLAGAGGTDTQYF
>-|TRBV6-1|-|TRBJ1-2
TGTGCCAGCAGTGAAGCGGGGCTACAGGGAAGTGGCTACACCTTC
CASSEAGLQGSGYTF
>-|TRBV10-2|-|TRBJ1-1
TGCGCCAGCATCGGGGGGGACACTGAAGCTTTCTTT
CASIGGDTEAFF
>once|TRBV27|TRBD1|TRBJ1-2
TGTGCCACAAGACAGGGAGCTAACTATGGCTACACCTTC
CATRQGANYGYTF
>few|TRBV5-1|-|TRBJ2-2
TGCGCCAGCAGCTTTAGTGGGCCGAACACCGGGGAGCTGTTTTTT
CASSFSGPNTGELFF
>-|TRBV7-2|-|TRBJ2-7
TGTGCCAGCAGTCCACAGTCCGGTGGCTACGAGCAGTACTTC
CASSPQSGGYEQYF
>-|TRBV7-2|TRBD2|TRBJ2-1
TGTGCCAGCAGCTTAGGGAAGGGACTAGCGGACTACAATGAGCAGTTCTTC
CASSLGKGLADYNEQFF
>-|TRBV6-5|-|TRBJ1-2
TGTGCCAGCAGAGACAGGAGCTCATATGGCTACACCTTC
CASRDRSSYGYTF
>-|TRBV7-9|-|TRBJ1-1
TGTGCCAGCAGCTTAGCAGGGGTGAACACTGAAGCTTTCTTT
CASSLAGVNTEAFF
>-|TRBV11-2|-|TRBJ1-2
TGTGCCAGCAGCGGGGAGCGCTATGGCTACACCTTC
CASSGERYGYTF
>-|TRBV7-6|-|TRBJ2-3
TGTGCCAGCAGCTTAGGTCCCTTTTTCACAGATACGCAGTATTTT
CASSLGPFFTDTQYF
>-|TRBV29-1|TRBD2|TRBJ2-5
TGCAGCGTTGAGAAAGGACGGACTAGCGGGAGAGAGACCCAGTACTTC
CSVEKGRTSGRETQYF
>-|TRBV30|TRBD1|TRBJ1-5
TGTGCCTGGACGGAGCAGGGGGCTAGCAATCAGCCCCAGCATTTT
CAWTEQGASNQPQHF
>few|TRBV25-1|-|TRBJ2-7
TGTGCCAGCAGTGAGCTAGGTCAGTGGGAGCAGTACTTC
CASSELGQWEQYF
>-|TRBV5-5|TRBD1|TRBJ2-7
TGTGCCAGCAGCGATTCGGGACAGTTCTCCTACGAGCAGTACTTC
CASSDSGQFSYEQYF
>once|TRBV7-2|-|TRBJ1-5
TGTGCCAGCAGCCCTACAGCCACCCCGGGACCCCAGCATTTT
CASSPTATPGPQHF
>-|TRBV3-1/TRBV3-2|TRBD1|TRBJ1-2
TGTGCCAGCAGCCAAGAAGGGGAACAGGGGAGCGGCTACACCTTC
CASSQEGEQGSGYTF
>once|TRBV6-6|TRBD1|TRBJ2-1
TGTGCCAGCAGTTACGGAGAGGACAGGGCCAACAATGAGCAGTTCTTC
CASSYGEDRANNEQFF
>-|TRBV7-2|-|TRBJ2-1
TGTGCCAGCAGCTTAGCGGTCGGCAATGAGCAGTTCTTC
CASSLAVGNEQFF
>-|TRBV12-3/TRBV12-4|-|TRBJ1-2
TGTGCCAGCAGTTTAGAGGCAGGGAACGGCTACACCTTC
CASSLEAGNGYTF
>once|TRBV18|-|TRBJ1-2
TGTGCCAGCTCACCAAGGGAGCAGGGGTCGGGTGGCTACACCTTC
CASSPREQGSGGYTF
>-|TRBV6-5|-|TRBJ1-1
TGTGCCAGCACCTCTGGGAGGCAGCGGCACACTGAAGCTTTCTTT
CASTSGRQRHTEAFF
>-|TRBV2|-|TRBJ2-5
TGTGCCAGCAGTAGGGCCAGGGGACCGTGGGAGACCCAGTACTTC
CASSRARGPWETQYF
>-|TRBV30|TRBD1|TRBJ1-4
TGTGCCTGGAGAGCTGGGACAGCCATCTTTGAAAAACTGTTTTTT
CAWRAGTAIFEKLFF
>once|TRBV28|TRBD1|TRBJ1-5
TGTGCCAGCAGCACCGCTGGGACAGGGGGACAGCCCCAGCATTTT
CASSTAGTGGQPQHF
>-|TRBV7-8|-|TRBJ2-7
TGTGCCAGCAGCTTAGGTACAGGGCCAGGTAGAGAGTACTTC
CASSLGTGPGREYF
>-|TRBV18|TRBD1|TRBJ1-3
TGTGCCAGCTCATCTAGACAGGGCCAAAGCCCTTTT
CASSSRQGQSPF
>-|TRBV9|TRBD1|TRBJ2-2
TGTGCCAGCAGCCCCCGGGACAGGGGGCGCGTTATCCAGTTCGGGGAGCTGTTTTTT
CASSPRDRGRVIQFGELFF
>once|TRBV28|-|TRBJ1-6
TGTGCCACCGGGGGGGGGAGTTATTCACCCCTCCACTTT
CATGGGSYSPLHF
>-|TRBV5-1|-|TRBJ1-1
TGCGCCAGCAGCTTGGGGCAGGGGAGCACTGAAGCTTTCTTT
CASSLGQGSTEAFF
>-|TRBV4-1|TRBD1|TRBJ2-7
TGCGCCAGCAGCCAAGAAGACAGGGCCAGGGGGGAGCAGTACTTC
CASSQEDRARGEQYF
>-|TRBV19|-|TRBJ2-5
TGTGCCAGCTCAGTGAACAGGATTACGCAAGAGACCCAGTACTTC
CASSVNRITQETQYF
>once|TRBV18|TRBD1|TRBJ1-5
TGTGCCAGCTCACCGGGACAGGGGAATCAGCCCCAGCATTTT
CASSPGQGNQPQHF
>-|TRBV7-2|-|TRBJ2-1
TGTGCCAGCAGCTTAGGTCCGGTCAATGAGCAGTTCTTC
CASSLGPVNEQFF
>once|TRBV25-1|-|TRBJ1-6
TGTGCCAGCAGTGATCCAGGGGCCTATAATTCACCCCTCCACTTT
CASSDPGAYNSPLHF
>-|TRBV23-1|-|TRBJ1-2
TGCGCCAGCAGGAGAAACAGATTTAACTATGGCTACACCTTC
CASRRNRFNYGYTF
>once|TRBV11-2|-|TRBJ2-7
TGTGCCAGCAGCCCCCTAGCGTTGAGCTCCTACGAGCAGTACTTC
CASSPLALSSYEQYF
>once|TRBV28|TRBD1|TRBJ2-4
TGTGCCAGCAGTTTAGACAGGGGGGTTCAGTACTTC
CASSLDRGVQYF
>few|TRBV5-6|-|TRBJ1-2
TGTGCCAGCAGCTTGGGGGCTCGGGGGACGCCTAGGGACTATGGCTACACCTTC
CASSLGARGTPRDYGYTF
>-|TRBV6-1|TRBD1|TRBJ2-1
TGTGCCAGCAGTGATTGGACAGGGGCAACCTACAATGAGCAGTTCTTC
CASSDWTGATYNEQFF
>-|TRBV18|TRBD1|TRBJ1-5
TGTGCCAGCTCACCACAGGGGGCGAGCAATCAGCCCCAGCATTTT
CASSPQGASNQPQHF
>-|TRBV6-1|-|TRBJ1-1
TGTGCCAGCAGTGAAGCGCTTCCACAGTTGAACACTGAAGCTTTCTTT
CASSEALPQLNTEAFF
>few|TRBV2|-|TRBJ1-6
TGTGCCAGCAGTGAGGAACAGCTTAATTCACCCCTCCACTTT
CASSEEQLNSPLHF
>once|TRBV3-1/TRBV3-2|TRBD1|TRBJ1-2
TGTGCCAGCACCCCGACAGGGATCGACTATGGCTACACCTTC
CASTPTGIDYGYTF